The clone carrying this T cell receptor (beta chain) has a handful of counts. Its antigen is unknown. This may stem from a read error, because a much larger clone lies one nucleotide away. The entry originates in a study of breast tumors, draining lymph nodes, adjacent tissues. TCRdb called the multiplex PCR reads again in MiXCR, with one record for every CDR3 protein. The sample has some 150,000 distinct CDR3 sequences, around 33% seen once. In germline, CDR1 is MNHNS, CDR2 SASEGT. The germline V and J ends were trimmed by 5 bases and 5 bases, with 10 bases remaining between them. CDR3 length equals 13 residues. Study-wide points: Tumor TCR diversity was below lymph nodes but above nontumor tissue. Luminal-like breast cancer showed significantly greater tumor-nontumor repertoire similarity than basal-like breast cancer did.

Axillary draining lymph nodes of breast cancer patients supplied the node samples. The sample comprised axillary lymph node tissue. The chain has TRBV6-1 and TRBJ1-5; tentative D call: TRBD1 (5 bases). This receptor was taken from a female donor with breast cancer. Some clones in this sample may be carry-over from other donors' samples. The CDR3 protein is CASSHLGDQPQHF. In nucleotides, the CDR3 is TGTGCCAGCAGTCATTTAGGGGATCAGCCCCAGCATTTT.